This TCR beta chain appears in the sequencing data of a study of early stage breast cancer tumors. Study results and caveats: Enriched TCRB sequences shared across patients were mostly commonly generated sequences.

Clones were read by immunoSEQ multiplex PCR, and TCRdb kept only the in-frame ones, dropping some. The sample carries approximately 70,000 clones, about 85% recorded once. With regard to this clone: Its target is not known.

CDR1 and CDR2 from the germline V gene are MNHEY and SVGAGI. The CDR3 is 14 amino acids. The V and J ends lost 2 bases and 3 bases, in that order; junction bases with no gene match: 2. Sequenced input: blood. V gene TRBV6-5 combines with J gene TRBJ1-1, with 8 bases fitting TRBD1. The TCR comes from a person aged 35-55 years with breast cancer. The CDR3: CASSYQGADTEAFF. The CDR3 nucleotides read TGTGCCAGCAGTTACCAGGGGGCGGACACTGAAGCTTTCTTT.